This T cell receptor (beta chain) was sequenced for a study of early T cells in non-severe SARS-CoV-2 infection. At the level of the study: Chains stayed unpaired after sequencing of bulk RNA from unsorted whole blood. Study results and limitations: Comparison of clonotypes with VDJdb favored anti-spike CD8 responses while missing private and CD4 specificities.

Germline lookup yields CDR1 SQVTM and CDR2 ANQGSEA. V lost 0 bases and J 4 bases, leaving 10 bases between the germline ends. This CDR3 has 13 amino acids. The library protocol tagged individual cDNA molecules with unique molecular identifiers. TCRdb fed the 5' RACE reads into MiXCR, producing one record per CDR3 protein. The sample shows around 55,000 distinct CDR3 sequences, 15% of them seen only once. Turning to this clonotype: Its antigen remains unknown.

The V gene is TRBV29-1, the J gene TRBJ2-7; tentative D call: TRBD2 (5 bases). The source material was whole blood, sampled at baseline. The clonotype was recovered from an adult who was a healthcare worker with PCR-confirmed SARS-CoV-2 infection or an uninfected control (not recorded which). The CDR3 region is CSVEDTTTYEQYF. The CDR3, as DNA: TGCAGCGTTGAAGATACGACTACGTACGAGCAGTACTTC.